One sample yielded the 17 T cell receptor beta chains listed below, sequenced in a study of T cell repertoires in cytomegalovirus infection. Their antigens remain unidentified. TCRdb reprocessed the reads via MiXCR and lists one record per CDR3 protein. The profile shows approximately 81,000 distinct CDR3 sequences, 20% to 30% of them singletons. The sequenced sample was CD8+ T cells from cultured PBMCs, obtained from culture after CMV antigen stimulation. The source is a human donor in good health (CMV status not recorded). Some clones in this sample may be carry-over from other donors' samples.

In its sample, this clonotype was seen many times. The V call is TRBV29-1, the J call TRBJ1-6, with a weak D call TRBD1 (6 bases). This CDR3 has 16 amino acids. V lost 8 bases, J lost 4 bases, and 21 bases lay in between. CDR1 SQVTM and CDR2 ANQGSEA come from the germline V gene. The DNA for the CDR3 is TGCAGCCCCCCGGGGGGGCAGTACCCTTATAATTCACCCCTCCACTTT. Amino acids: CSPPGGQYPYNSPLHF.

The CDR3 sequence: CASSESGQLVTGEQYF. In DNA, the CDR3 is TGTGCCAGCAGCGAATCGGGACAGCTCGTGACGGGGGAGCAGTACTTC. The chain has TRBV7-9 and TRBJ2-7, with 7 bases identical to TRBD1. The CDR3 runs to 16 residues. V shed 5 bases and J 7 bases; nucleotides not matched to a gene: 17. The germline V gene encodes CDR1 SEHNR and CDR2 FQNEAQ (reference sequence).

CDR3 DNA sequence: TGTGCCTGGAGTGCAAGGACAGGGAGGAACACTGAAGCTTTCTTT. It encodes CAWSARTGRNTEAFF. V and J are TRBV30 and TRBJ1-1; TRBD1 aligns across 8 bases. The CDR3 totals 15 residues. V trimming: 1 base; J trimming: 1 base; junction bases outside the gene matches: 5. Germline loops: CDR1 GTSNPN, CDR2 SVGIG (reference sequence).

This rearrangement joins TRBV7-3 to TRBJ2-1; D might be TRBD1 (5 bases). Trimming removed 5 bases from V and 2 bases from J, with 13 bases in between. Germline CDR1 reads SGHTA; CDR2 reads FQGTGA. The length of the CDR3 is 15 residues. In nucleotides, the CDR3 is TGTGCCAGCAGCGAACAGGTAACCGCCTACAATGAGCAGTTCTTC. Translated: CASSEQVTAYNEQFF.

This clonotype showed up just a few times. This rearrangement joins TRBV7-3 to TRBJ2-1, with D possibly matching TRBD2 (6 bases). V shed 5 bases and J shed 10 bases, with 15 bases lying between them. This CDR3 comprises 13 residues. Germline V lookup: CDR1 SGHTA, CDR2 FQGTGA. The CDR3 nucleotides are TGTGCCAGCAGCACCAACGGGGGTTCGGAGCAGTTCTTC. It yields the protein CASSTNGGSEQFF.

On this clonotype itself: A much larger clone is a single base away; this may be a read error. The chain recombines TRBV12-5 with TRBJ2-6; D unresolved. Germline-derived CDR1 and CDR2 are LGHNT and FRNRAP. V dropped 5 bases and J dropped 2 bases, with 13 bases sitting between them. This CDR3 spans 16 amino acids. CDR3 nucleotides: TGTGCTAGTGGTACTTCAGGCGGAACTGGGGCCAACGTCCTGACTTTC. Translation: CASGTSGGTGANVLTF.

This clonotype was picked up a small number of times. The V gene is TRBV2, the J gene TRBJ2-7, with D possibly matching TRBD1 (5 bases). V lost 3 bases to trimming and J lost 0 bases, with 15 bases between them. CDR3 size: 16 residues. Germline lookup yields CDR1 SNHLY and CDR2 FYNNEI. CDR3 nucleotide sequence: TGTGCCAGCAGTGATGGTCCACAGGCGAACTCCTACGAGCAGTACTTC. Its protein product is CASSDGPQANSYEQYF.

The V gene is TRBV4-3, the J gene TRBJ1-1, with D maybe TRBD1 (5 bases). CDR1 and CDR2 from the germline V gene are LGHNA and YSLEER. V was shortened by 0 bases and J by 1 base, with 9 bases between the two germline ends. The CDR3 is made up of 15 amino acids. The CDR3 DNA sequence: TGCGCCAGCAGCCAAGATCAGGGCCCGAACACTGAAGCTTTCTTT. Translating it yields CASSQDQGPNTEAFF.

The chain joins TRBV13 to TRBJ2-2, with 8 bases identical to TRBD2. Losses at the gene ends were 1 base for V and 6 bases for J; bases not matched to a gene: 16. CDR1 and CDR2 from the germline V gene are PRHDT and FYEKMQ (reference sequence). The CDR3 has 19 amino acids. In DNA form, the CDR3 reads TGTGCCAGCAGCTTAGCAGGGCCCCACTTGGCGGGGGGAGCCGGGGAGCTGTTTTTT. It is translated as CASSLAGPHLAGGAGELFF.

The table lists this clonotype with a few counts. The chain uses TRBV7-3 and TRBJ1-1, with D unclear. CDR3 size: 14 residues. V lost 2 bases and J 3 bases, leaving 10 bases between the germline ends. The germline V gene encodes CDR1 SGHTA and CDR2 FQGTGA. Here the CDR3 reads CASSLSDGYTEAFF. In DNA form, the CDR3 reads TGTGCCAGCAGCTTATCCGACGGGTACACTGAAGCTTTCTTT.

In this sample, this clonotype turned up a few times. V is TRBV13 and J is TRBJ1-6, with D tentatively TRBD1 (5 bases). The V gene's germline CDR1 is PRHDT and CDR2 FYEKMQ (reference sequence). Trimming stripped 0 bases from V and 5 bases from J, with 8 bases between. This CDR3 is 15 amino acids long. This CDR3 is CASSLGAGNNSPLHF. CDR3 bases: TGTGCCAGCAGCTTAGGCGCAGGGAATAATTCACCCCTCCACTTT.

This clonotype appeared a few times. V and J are TRBV27 and TRBJ1-5; D uncertain. CDR1 and CDR2 from the germline V gene are MNHEY and SMNVEV (reference sequence). The CDR3 contains 13 residues. Trimming pared 6 bases from V and 0 bases from J, leaving 6 bases between. The CDR3 sequence: CASSWSSNQPQHF. CDR3 bases: TGTGCCAGCAGCTGGAGTAGCAATCAGCCCCAGCATTTT.

The table lists this clonotype with a few counts. This chain uses TRBV13 with TRBJ2-3, with TRBD1 matching over 7 bases. CDR1 and CDR2 from the germline V gene are PRHDT and FYEKMQ (reference sequence). V lost 2 bases to trimming and J lost 8 bases; unmatched junction nucleotides: 16. The CDR3 has 17 residues. CDR3: CASSLQLGRGNVGTQYF. DNA of the CDR3: TGTGCCAGCAGCTTACAATTGGGCAGGGGGAACGTAGGTACGCAGTATTTT. The whole variable domain, filled in from reference TRBV13 and TRBJ2-3, reads AAGVIQSPRHLIKEKRETATLKCYPIPRHDTVYWYQQGPGQDPQFLISFYEKMQSDKGSIPDRFSAQQFSDYHSELNMSSLELGDSALYFCASSLQLGRGNVGTQYFGPGTRLTVL.

This clonotype came up a few times. V is TRBV4-3 and J is TRBJ2-1; D call uncertain. The germline CDR1 and CDR2 sequences are LGHNA and YSLEER. There are 15 residues in the CDR3. V was trimmed by 1 base and J by 0 bases, leaving 7 bases between them. In DNA form, the CDR3 reads TGCGCCAGCAGCCAAGCAGTAGGCTCCTACAATGAGCAGTTCTTC. Protein product: CASSQAVGSYNEQFF.

This clonotype turned up a few times. The rearrangement joins TRBV7-9 to TRBJ2-1, with TRBD1 identical over 8 bases. Germline CDR1 is SEHNR and CDR2 is FQNEAQ (reference sequence). With V trimmed by 5 bases and J by 4 bases, 4 bases remained unmatched. There are 14 residues in the CDR3. CDR3 DNA sequence: TGTGCCAGCAGCATCCGGGACAGGTACAATGAGCAGTTCTTC. Translated: CASSIRDRYNEQFF.

The chain combines TRBV19 with TRBJ1-5; perhaps TRBD1 as D (5 bases). Germline V gene lookup returns CDR1 LNHDA and CDR2 SQIVND (reference sequence). The CDR3 contains 18 residues. Trimming stripped 3 bases from V and 2 bases from J, with 20 bases between. CDR3 DNA: TGTGCCAGTAGTATGAGACAGCCCATTATCGGAGGCAATCAGCCCCAGCATTTT. The encoded protein is CASSMRQPIIGGNQPQHF.

The chain has TRBV2 and TRBJ1-6; 10 bases map to TRBD1. The germline CDR1 and CDR2 sequences are SNHLY and FYNNEI. The CDR3 length is 14 residues. Trimming took 4 bases from V and 6 from J; bases not matched to a gene: 0. The CDR3 spells CASSGQGANSPLHF. In DNA, the CDR3 is TGTGCCAGCAGTGGACAGGGGGCTAATTCACCCCTCCACTTT. Filled out from reference TRBV2 and TRBJ1-6, the complete variable domain reads EPEVTQTPSHQVTQMGQEVILRCVPISNHLYFYWYRQILGQKVEFLVSFYNNEISEKSEIFDDQFSVERPDGSNFTLKIRSTKLEDSAMYFCASSGQGANSPLHFGNGTRLTVT.